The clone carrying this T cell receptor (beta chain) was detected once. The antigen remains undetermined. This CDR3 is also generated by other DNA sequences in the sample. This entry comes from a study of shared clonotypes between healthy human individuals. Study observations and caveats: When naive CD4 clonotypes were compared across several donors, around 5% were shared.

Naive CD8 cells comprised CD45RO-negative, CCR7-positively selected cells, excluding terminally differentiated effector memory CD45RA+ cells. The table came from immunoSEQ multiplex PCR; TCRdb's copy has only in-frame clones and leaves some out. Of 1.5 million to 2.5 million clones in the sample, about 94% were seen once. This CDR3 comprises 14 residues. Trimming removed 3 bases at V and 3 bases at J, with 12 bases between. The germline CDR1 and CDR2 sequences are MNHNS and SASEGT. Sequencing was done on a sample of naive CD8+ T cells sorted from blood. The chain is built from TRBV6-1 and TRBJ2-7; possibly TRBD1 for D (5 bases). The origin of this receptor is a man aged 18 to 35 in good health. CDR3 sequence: CASSEGPGGYEQYF. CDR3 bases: TGTGCCAGCAGTGAGGGGCCCGGTGGCTACGAGCAGTACTTC.